The clone carrying this TCR beta chain came up many times. A sample-barcoded 5' primer and a J-beta primer mix were used in a second PCR of about 7 to 11 cycles. TCRdb analysed the 5' RACE reads with MiXCR anew, one entry per CDR3 protein. The data contain about 650,000 distinct CDR3 sequences, 32% of them singletons. Trimming shortened V by 2 bases and J by 0 bases, and 8 bases separated the two germline ends. The CDR3 covers 15 residues. Looked up from germline, CDR1 is LGHNA and CDR2 is YSLEER. The record originates from a study of blood T cells in healthy people across ages. This clonotype originated in an elderly woman in good health. The chain has TRBV4-3 and TRBJ2-1; maybe TRBD1 (5 bases). What was sequenced was blood. CDR3: CASSQKQDSYNEQFF. The CDR3 DNA reads TGCGCCAGCAGCCAAAAACAGGACTCCTACAATGAGCAGTTCTTC.